The 5 T cell receptor beta chains listed next were all sequenced from one sample in a study of shared clonotypes between healthy human individuals. Only in-frame clones appear in the TCRdb table, and some are missing; sequencing was by immunoSEQ multiplex PCR. Of 2,500,000 or so clones detected, around 94% appear once; the ten largest clones hold roughly 0.14%. The specimen was naive CD4+ T cells sorted from blood. As for subset: CD45RA+ positively selected. These receptors were collected from a man in his late teens or twenties in good health.

The chain is built from TRBV5-1 and TRBJ2-5; 9 bases agree with TRBD2. Germline V lookup: CDR1 SGHRS, CDR2 YFSETQ. The CDR3 length is 15 residues. The V gene end was trimmed by 0 bases and the J gene end by 3 bases; junction bases not matched to a gene: 3. The CDR3 DNA reads TGCGCCAGCAGCTTGGTGTCTAGCGGGGAAGAGACCCAGTACTTC. Protein sequence: CASSLVSSGEETQYF.

V gene TRBV19 combines with J gene TRBJ1-1, with TRBD1 identical over 7 bases. Germline V gene lookup returns CDR1 LNHDA and CDR2 SQIVND (reference sequence). The trim removed 6 bases at V and 3 bases at J, leaving 4 bases unmatched. The CDR3 extends over 13 amino acids. CDR3 in amino acids: CASRAGGDTEAFF. DNA for the CDR3: TGTGCCAGTAGGGCAGGGGGAGACACTGAAGCTTTCTTT.

Comment on this clone: Other nucleotide sequences in the sample specify the same CDR3. CDR3 amino acids: CASSIGLAGVDTQYF. The CDR3 nucleotides are TGTGCCAGTAGTATCGGTTTAGCGGGAGTGGATACGCAGTATTTT. The chain uses TRBV19 and TRBJ2-3; 9 bases line up with TRBD2. Germline trimming cut 3 bases from V and 6 bases from J; bases unmatched to any gene: 7. Germline CDR1 is LNHDA and CDR2 is SQIVND (reference sequence). This CDR3 is built from 15 residues.

V and J are TRBV27 and TRBJ2-7, with 12 bases lining up with TRBD2. CDR1 MNHEY and CDR2 SMNVEV come from the germline V gene (reference sequence). V trimming: 5 bases; J trimming: 4 bases; junction bases outside the gene matches: 9. The CDR3 has 16 residues. The CDR3 spells CASSPWTSGKVYEQYF. As DNA, the CDR3 is TGTGCCAGCAGTCCCTGGACTAGCGGGAAGGTTTACGAGCAGTACTTC.

The chain uses TRBV7-9 and TRBJ1-6; D call uncertain. The V and J ends lost 10 bases and 11 bases respectively, with 12 bases between them. The germline gives CDR1 SEHNR, CDR2 FQNEAQ (reference sequence). The CDR3 runs to 11 residues. CDR3 sequence (DNA): TGTGCCAAGCAGAGGATAACACCCCTCCACTTT. It codes for CAKQRITPLHF.